This entry lists 17 T cell receptor beta chains sequenced from one sample in a study of blood T cell repertoires in COVID-19. Some clones are missing from TCRdb's copy, which holds only in-frame ones; the method was immunoSEQ multiplex PCR. The sample consists of about 300,000 clones, approximately 89% of them appearing once. The specimen sequenced was peripheral blood. The receptor source for this set is a young woman with COVID-19, enrolled during active disease.

This chain connects TRBV10-2 to TRBJ2-7, with 7 bases lining up with TRBD1. The germline V gene encodes CDR1 WSHSY and CDR2 SAAADI. This CDR3 contains 14 residues. The V segment lost 6 bases and the J segment 6 bases; nucleotides outside the gene matches: 11. The CDR3 sequence: CASRVQGLSGEQYV. In DNA, the CDR3 is TGCGCCAGCAGGGTACAGGGGCTGTCGGGCGAGCAGTACGTC.

The rearrangement links TRBV6-5 to TRBJ2-2; D is perhaps TRBD2 (5 bases). V gave up 4 bases and J gave up 3 bases, with 9 bases separating them. The V gene's germline CDR1 is MNHEY and CDR2 SVGAGI. The CDR3 sequence is 14 residues long. The CDR3: CASSSDSYTGELFF. CDR3 nucleotides: TGTGCCAGCAGTTCGGACTCCTACACCGGGGAGCTGTTTTTT.

This clone has only one observation. This sequence joins TRBV7-9 and TRBJ1-2; D is unclear. Trimming pared 4 bases from V and 7 bases from J, leaving 10 bases between. The CDR3 extends over 12 amino acids. The germline CDR1 and CDR2 sequences are SEHNR and FQNEAQ (reference sequence). Written as DNA, the CDR3 is TGTGCCAGCAGCTCCCTCGGGAGTGGCTACACCTTC. It yields the protein CASSSLGSGYTF.

The J gene is TRBJ1-1, the V gene TRBV19, with 8 bases matching TRBD1. Germline CDR1 and CDR2: LNHDA and SQIVND (reference sequence). CDR3 size: 13 residues. J lost 4 bases, V lost 5 bases, and 3 bases had no gene match. The chain's CDR3 is CASSGQGRTEAFF. In DNA, the CDR3 is TGTGCCAGTAGTGGACAGGGACGCACTGAAGCTTTCTTT. The entire variable domain, with the rest obtained from reference TRBV19 and TRBJ1-1, is as follows: DGGITQSPKYLFRKEGQNVTLSCEQNLNHDAMYWYRQDPGQGLRLIYYSQIVNDFQKGDIAEGYSVSREKKESFPLTVTSAQKNPTAFYLCASSGQGRTEAFFGQGTRLTVV.

This rearrangement joins TRBV7-2 to TRBJ2-1, with no clear D. V was clipped by 0 bases and J by 6 bases, with 12 bases between them. The CDR3 totals 15 residues. From germline, CDR1 is SGHTA and CDR2 FQGNSA. The CDR3 loop is CASSLAVYSSNEQFF. The CDR3 bases are TGTGCCAGCAGCTTAGCAGTGTATAGTTCCAATGAGCAGTTCTTC.

V gene TRBV4-2 combines with J gene TRBJ2-1, with 7 bases that match TRBD2. The CDR3 is 15 residues long. In germline, CDR1 is LGHNA, CDR2 YNFKEQ. Unmatched junction bases numbered 10, after V lost 2 bases and J lost 9 bases. The CDR3 DNA sequence: TGTGCCAGCAGCCAAACGTGGGGGGGAGTGGGTGAGCAGTTCTTC. This encodes CASSQTWGGVGEQFF.

This chain joins TRBV6-1 and TRBJ1-2, with TRBD1 as a possible D gene (5 bases). Germline V gene sequence: CDR1 MNHNS, CDR2 SASEGT. This CDR3 has 15 residues. The V gene lost 3 bases and the J gene lost 0 bases, with 11 bases spanning the gap. CDR3 in DNA: TGTGCCAGCAGTGAGGAGGGGTGGCCTAACTATGGCTACACCTTC. Translated, it gives CASSEEGWPNYGYTF.

The rearrangement links TRBV18 to TRBJ1-1; D gene ambiguous. V gave up 3 bases and J gave up 0 bases, with 8 bases separating them. Germline V gene sequence: CDR1 KGHSH, CDR2 LQKENI. This CDR3 is built from 14 residues. In DNA form, the CDR3 reads TGTGCCAGCTCACCGGCGGAGATGAACACTGAAGCTTTCTTT. Amino acid sequence: CASSPAEMNTEAFF.

The gene calls are TRBV7-9 and TRBJ2-3, with 7 bases that match TRBD1. The CDR3 has 16 amino acids. The V gene end was trimmed by 4 bases and the J gene end by 0 bases; junction bases not matched to a gene: 7. The germline V gene has CDR1 SEHNR and CDR2 FQNEAQ (reference sequence). CDR3: CASSSVWDSSTDTQYF. The DNA of the CDR3 is TGTGCCAGCAGCTCTGTATGGGACAGTAGCACAGATACGCAGTATTTT.

In DNA, the CDR3 is TGTGCCAGCAGCTTAATGCGGGACTCCCAAGAGACCCAGTACTTC. It yields the protein CASSLMRDSQETQYF. The rearrangement links TRBV7-6 to TRBJ2-5; D may be TRBD2 (6 bases). Trimming shortened V by 2 bases and J by 1 base, and 11 bases separated the two germline ends. Germline V gives CDR1 SGHVS, CDR2 FNYEAQ. The CDR3 length is 15 residues.

The chain combines TRBV7-9 with TRBJ2-1; 7 nucleotides agree with TRBD1. CDR1 SEHNR and CDR2 FQNEAQ come from the germline V gene (reference sequence). Trimming removed 0 bases from V and 7 bases from J; junction bases left unmatched: 9. The CDR3 has 16 residues. The CDR3 spells CASSLAGQVSLNEQFF. The CDR3 DNA reads as TGTGCCAGCAGCTTAGCTGGACAGGTCTCTTTAAATGAGCAGTTCTTC.

V usage is TRBV2 and J usage is TRBJ2-7, with D tentatively TRBD2 (7 bases). Germline CDR1 and CDR2: SNHLY and FYNNEI. V dropped 0 bases and J dropped 5 bases, with 20 bases sitting between them. This CDR3 is 17 amino acids long. CDR3 amino acids: CASSEALWVAGANEQYF. In DNA, the CDR3 is TGTGCCAGCAGTGAAGCGCTCTGGGTGGCGGGGGCGAACGAGCAGTACTTC.

The chain is built from TRBV10-3 and TRBJ1-2; no clear D gene. The CDR3 sequence is 16 residues long. Germline assignment: CDR1 ENHRY and CDR2 SYGVKD. Between the trimmed V and J ends, which lost 6 bases and 2 bases, there was a span of 19 bases. CDR3 nucleotides: TGTGCCATCAGCAACCCCCATAGCGCAACGAACTATGGCTACACCTTC. It specifies CAISNPHSATNYGYTF.

This clone has more than one count but fewer than ten. The chain employs TRBV21-1 and TRBJ1-1; the D call TRBD1 from the table was never checked on the DNA. TRBV21-1 is marked as a pseudogene. This CDR3 is 15 amino acids long. The CDR3 here is CASSHRVGGNTEAFF. DNA of the CDR3: TGTGCCAGCAGCCACAGGGTCGGAGGGAACACTGAAGCTTTCTTT.

As to this clone: This same CDR3 is encoded by further DNA sequences in the sample. This chain uses TRBV9 with TRBJ1-1; D is possibly TRBD1 (5 bases). V shed 4 bases and J shed 5 bases, with 15 bases lying between them. This CDR3 has 14 residues. Germline V gives CDR1 SGDLS, CDR2 YYNGEE. CDR3 in DNA: TGTGCCAGCAGCCCTGGGGGGGGAGGGACTGAAGCTTTCTTT. It yields the protein CASSPGGGGTEAFF.

V is TRBV5-5 and J is TRBJ2-7, with 11 bases aligning to TRBD1. Germline V gene data show CDR1 as SGHKS and CDR2 as YYEKEE (reference sequence). The CDR3 extends over 16 amino acids. J gave up 7 bases and V 5 bases, and 14 bases lay outside the gene matches. The CDR3 coding sequence is TGTGCCAGCAGGGACGGGGACAGGGGGATTACTGGGGAGCAGTACTTC. Amino acid sequence: CASRDGDRGITGEQYF.

The chain recombines TRBV7-3 with TRBJ1-1, with a weak D call TRBD1 (6 bases). Per germline, CDR1 SGHTA and CDR2 FQGTGA. Deletions cut 6 bases from V and 3 bases from J, with 11 bases between. The length of the CDR3 is 13 residues. Here the CDR3 DNA reads TGTGCCAGCAGTCAATCAGGGGACACTGAAGCTTTCTTT. It yields the protein CASSQSGDTEAFF.